This is a list of T cell receptor beta chains from one sample in a study of blood T cell repertoires in COVID-19. TCRdb's table, derived via immunoSEQ multiplex PCR, lists solely in-frame clones and lacks some. Of more than 85,000 clones listed, approximately 80% are singletons. The sample comprised peripheral blood. The receptors were sampled from a man aged 70 or older with acute or convalescent COVID-19. CDR3s include the opening cysteine and the closing phenylalanine or tryptophan. The D gene is left open where the match is weak. Some rows mark clone size as missing; the rest say once, few, many or name a class of expanded clone.

14 TRBJ1-4 TRBV27 TRBD1 . TGTGCCAGCAGTTCCACAGGGGTTGGTGAAAAACTGTTTTTT CASSSTGVGEKLFF
18 TRBJ2-3 TRBV18 TRBD2 . TGTGCCAGCTCACCACCTGGACTAGCGGGACTAGTAGGAGATACGCAGTATTTT CASSPPGLAGLVGDTQYF
16 TRBJ2-3 TRBV11-2 TRBD1 . TGTGCCAGCAGCTTAGTTGGGGGACAGTCCACAGATACGCAGTATTTT CASSLVGGQSTDTQYF
15 TRBJ2-6 TRBV19 TRBD2 few TGTGCCAGTACCCCCGGGGGGGTTGGGGCCAACGTCCTGACTTTC CASTPGGVGANVLTF
17 TRBJ2-1 TRBV7-8 TRBD1 . TGTGCCAGCAGCTTAGTGTCCGGGACAGGATTTTACAATGAGCAGTTCTTC CASSLVSGTGFYNEQFF
15 TRBJ2-1 TRBV29-1 TRBD2 . TGCAGCGTAAATAGACTTGGCGGGGGCTACAATGAGCAGTTCTTC CSVNRLGGGYNEQFF
13 TRBJ2-7 TRBV5-4 . once TGTGCCAGCAGATCGGAGGTTTCCTACGAGCAGTACTTC CASRSEVSYEQYF
12 TRBJ2-1 TRBV28 . once TGTGCCAGCAGTTTATTATACAATGAGCAGTTCTTC CASSLLYNEQFF
12 TRBJ1-2 TRBV12-3/TRBV12-4 . . TGTGCCAGCAGTTTAGAGGGACTGGGCTACACCTTC CASSLEGLGYTF
12 TRBJ2-7 TRBV27 . . TGTGCCAGCAGTGTCTATCGAGGGGAGCAGTACTTC CASSVYRGEQYF
12 TRBJ1-2 TRBV12-3/TRBV12-4 . once TGTGCCAGCAGTATGCCAGACATTGGCTACACCTTC CASSMPDIGYTF
15 TRBJ2-3 TRBV7-2 . . TGTGCCAGCAGGGGGGGAGCGGGCCTCACAGATACGCAGTATTTT CASRGGAGLTDTQYF
13 TRBJ1-4 TRBV2 TRBD1 few TGTGCCAGCAGTGGGGGACAGAGATCCCAACTGTTTTTT CASSGGQRSQLFF
13 TRBJ1-4 TRBV6-4 TRBD1 few TGTGCCAGCAGCCGGGACAGGGATGAAAAACTGTTTTTT CASSRDRDEKLFF
14 TRBJ1-2 TRBV9 TRBD1 . TGTGCCAGCAGCGCCGGGACAGCTAACTATGGCTACACCTTC CASSAGTANYGYTF
14 TRBJ1-2 TRBV6-5 TRBD1 . TGTGCCAGCAGTTACGTCAGGGGGTCCTATGGCTACACCTTC CASSYVRGSYGYTF
15 TRBJ2-5 TRBV3-1/TRBV3-2 . . TGTGCCAGCAGTCCTCCCGCCCGAGGCCCTGAGACCCAGTACTTC CASSPPARGPETQYF
16 TRBJ2-1 TRBV7-8 TRBD2 once TGTGCCAGCAGCACCTTAGCGGGGGGAGGTTACAATGAGCAGTTCTTC CASSTLAGGGYNEQFF
13 TRBJ1-5 TRBV20-1 . . TGCAGTGCTAGTTCGGGGAAGCATCAGCCCCAGCATTTT CSASSGKHQPQHF
20 TRBJ1-3 TRBV21-1 . . TGTGCCAGCAGCACGAGACAACCCCGTGGCAGGATTTACTCTGGAAACACCATATATTTT CASSTRQPRGRIYSGNTIYF
14 TRBJ2-7 TRBV6-6 TRBD2 . TGTGCCAGCAGGTGGCGGGAGGAGACGAGCGAGCAGTACTTC CASRWREETSEQYF
13 TRBJ1-2 TRBV9 . . TGTGCCAGCAGCGTAGCAGGGTTCTATGGCTACACCTTC CASSVAGFYGYTF
15 TRBJ2-2 TRBV7-2 TRBD2 . TGTGCCAGCAGCCCTACGGGGGGATACACCGGGGAGCTGTTTTTT CASSPTGGYTGELFF
15 TRBJ1-6 TRBV3-1/TRBV3-2 TRBD1 . TGTGCCAGCAGCCTGTCGGGACAGCATAATTCACCCCTCCACTTT CASSLSGQHNSPLHF
16 TRBJ1-3 TRBV14 . . TGTGCCAGCAGCCGAGGGGGACGGCTCTCTGGAAACACCATATATTTT CASSRGGRLSGNTIYF
16 TRBJ1-5 TRBV4-1 . . TGCGCCAGCAGCCAAGGGGCGACAACGATCAATCAGCCCCAGCATTTT CASSQGATTINQPQHF
12 TRBJ2-2 TRBV3-1/TRBV3-2 TRBD1 once TGTGCCAGCATGACAGGGGTCGGGGAGCTGTTTTTT CASMTGVGELFF
16 TRBJ2-7 TRBV5-4 . . TGTGCCAGCAGCCCCCGGGGAACAGCGGTCCCCCACGAGCAGTACTTC CASSPRGTAVPHEQYF
16 TRBJ2-2 TRBV4-3 TRBD1 . TGCGCCAGCAGCCAAGAGCCAGGGGGGAACACCGGGGAGCTGTTTTTT CASSQEPGGNTGELFF
12 TRBJ1-2 TRBV11-3 . . TGTGCCAGCAGCTCTAACGGTCGGACAACTACCTTC CASSSNGRTTTF
16 TRBJ1-2 TRBV14 . . TGTGCCAGCAGCCAGACCTTCGGGGGACGGCAAGGGGGCTACACCTTC CASSQTFGGRQGGYTF
14 TRBJ2-1 TRBV2 . . TGTGCCAGACTAAGGGGCGCCGATAGGGATGAGCAGTTCTTC CARLRGADRDEQFF
11 TRBJ2-5 TRBV30 . once TGTGCCTGGAGCGGCCAAGAGACCCAGTACTTC CAWSGQETQYF
14 TRBJ1-3 TRBV5-4 . . TGTGCCAGCAGCTCGCAGGGGTCTGGAAACACCATATATTTT CASSSQGSGNTIYF
14 TRBJ2-7 TRBV6-5 . . TGTGCCAGCAGTTTGAGCGGAAGGCACTACGAGCAGTACTTC CASSLSGRHYEQYF
18 TRBJ2-2 TRBV18 . . TGTGCCAGCTCTCAGACACGAAGTGGGGGCTCGGGGACCGGGGAGCTGTTTTTT CASSQTRSGGSGTGELFF
17 TRBJ1-2 TRBV10-3 TRBD1 . TGTGCCATCAGTGAGTCTGGACAGGGAGGCTTTTCGTATGGCTACACCTTC CAISESGQGGFSYGYTF
13 TRBJ2-5 TRBV3-1/TRBV3-2 . . TGTGCCAGCAGACCGGACAGTCAAGAGACCCAGTACTTC CASRPDSQETQYF
12 TRBJ1-1 TRBV28 . . TGTGCCAGCAGGACACCGAACACTGAAGCTTTCTTT CASRTPNTEAFF
16 TRBJ2-5 TRBV6-5 . . TGTGCCAGCAGTTACAGCCTCCGGGGTTCTCGGGAGACCCAGTACTTC CASSYSLRGSRETQYF
15 TRBJ1-2 TRBV19 . . TGTGCCAGTAGTATTCCGGCAGGGGCGAACTATGGCTACACCTTC CASSIPAGANYGYTF
16 TRBJ2-3 TRBV6-4 TRBD2 few TGTGCCAGCAGTGACTCGATCGCGGGGGGCCCAGATACGCAGTATTTT CASSDSIAGGPDTQYF
16 TRBJ2-5 TRBV7-9 . . TGTGCCAGCAGCCCAGGGTCTGCTGGGGTAGCAGAGACCCAGTACTTC CASSPGSAGVAETQYF
20 TRBJ2-7 TRBV3-1/TRBV3-2 TRBD2 . TGTGCCAGCAGCCAGACTAGCGGGGGGTCAAAACCTATCAGGCAATACGAGCAGTACTTC CASSQTSGGSKPIRQYEQYF
11 TRBJ2-5 TRBV20-1 . . TGCAGTGCTATCTTCTTGGAGACCCAGTACTTC CSAIFLETQYF
12 TRBJ1-2 TRBV3-1/TRBV3-2 TRBD1 . TGTGCCAGCAGCCTGAGACAGGGCGGCTACACCTTC CASSLRQGGYTF
13 TRBJ1-2 TRBV12-3/TRBV12-4 . . TGTGCCAGCAGTTATAACGGTAACTATGGCTACACCTTC CASSYNGNYGYTF
15 TRBJ1-2 TRBV7-2 . few TGTGCCAGCAGCCAAGCGGGACATTTGGGCTATGGCTACACCTTC CASSQAGHLGYGYTF
13 TRBJ1-1 TRBV19 . . TGTGCCAGTACTCAATGGGGGGACGCTGAAGCTTTCTTT CASTQWGDAEAFF
13 TRBJ2-5 TRBV7-2 . . TGTGCCAGCAGCTTAGGAGCGGGAGAGACCCAGTACTTC CASSLGAGETQYF
17 TRBJ1-1 TRBV29-1 TRBD1 . TGCAGCGCCCACCCACAGGGGCTAAATAGAAGGACCACTGAAGCTTTCTTT CSAHPQGLNRRTTEAFF
15 TRBJ2-7 TRBV5-1 TRBD2 . TGCGCCAGCAGCTACCTAGCGGGAGGGAGCTACGAGCAGTACTTC CASSYLAGGSYEQYF
14 TRBJ2-5 TRBV15 TRBD1 once TGTGCCACCAGCGTACCGGGACAGGAAGGGACCCAGTACTTC CATSVPGQEGTQYF
14 TRBJ1-1 TRBV19 . . TGTGCCAGTAGTAGGGGGGACGGCAACACTGAAGCTTTCTTT CASSRGDGNTEAFF
11 TRBJ2-1 TRBV27 . once TGTGCCAGCAGGTTAGGACAAGAGCAGTTCTTC CASRLGQEQFF
14 TRBJ1-2 TRBV5-1 . . TGCGCCAGCAGACCTGCAACCGGTGGCTATGGCTACACCTTC CASRPATGGYGYTF
14 TRBJ1-4 TRBV15 . . TGTGCCACCAGCGGGGGGGAGGACTGGGAAAAACTGTTTTTT CATSGGEDWEKLFF
16 TRBJ1-5 TRBV7-2 . few TGTGCCAGCAGCTTAGGGCACGGCGGTAGCAATCAGCCCCAGCATTTT CASSLGHGGSNQPQHF